The 28 T cell receptor beta chains presented below share a single source sample, sequenced in a study of metastatic and nonmetastatic thyroid tumors. TCRdb reanalyzed the PCR reads via MiXCR. The sample records some 13,000 clones, 25% being singletons. Thyroid surgery took place with no prior treatment in any patient. The sequenced sample was tumor tissue. The receptors were sampled from a female donor with papillary thyroid cancer or a benign thyroid nodule (not recorded which). Some clones in this sample may be carry-over from other donors' samples.

In this sample, this clone turned up many times. This chain links TRBV28 with TRBJ2-1; D remains unclear. Germline V gene lookup returns CDR1 MDHEN and CDR2 SYDVKM. The CDR3 is made up of 16 amino acids. V was cut by 4 bases and J by 0 bases, with 13 bases left in between. The CDR3 nucleotides read TGTGCCAGCAGTTATGAGAGCTACTACTCCTACAATGAGCAGTTCTTC. As protein: CASSYESYYSYNEQFF.

This clone was found a few times. V and J are TRBV6-5 and TRBJ1-2; TRBD1 agrees at 8 bases. The CDR3 covers 13 residues. Germline V gives CDR1 MNHEY, CDR2 SVGAGI. The CDR3 is CSILDRGNYGYTF. The CDR3 coding sequence is TGTTCCATTCTCGACAGGGGAAACTATGGCTACACCTTC.

The rearrangement uses TRBV6-1 and TRBJ1-1; D unclear. Germline lookup yields CDR1 MNHNS and CDR2 SASEGT. The V end was cut by 8 bases, the J end by 0 bases, with 16 bases between. This CDR3 comprises 15 residues. The CDR3 DNA follows: TGTGCCAGCCGCCTAGGCCCCGGGATGAACACTGAAGCTTTCTTT. Protein sequence: CASRLGPGMNTEAFF.

The rearrangement links TRBV5-1 to TRBJ1-2; D perhaps matches TRBD1 (6 bases). Trimming shortened V by 4 bases and J by 8 bases, and 21 bases separated the two germline ends. CDR1 is SGHRS and CDR2 is YFSETQ in the germline V gene. The CDR3 totals 15 residues. The CDR3 DNA follows: TGCGCCAGCAGCAAAACACCGGGACAAAGCGAAGGCTACACCTTC. This translates into CASSKTPGQSEGYTF.

The V gene is TRBV28, the J gene TRBJ2-7, with 10 bases identical to TRBD2. The CDR3 is 14 amino acids. J gave up 6 bases and V 5 bases, and 7 bases lay outside the gene matches. From germline, CDR1 is MDHEN and CDR2 SYDVKM. The CDR3 DNA sequence: TGTGCCAGCAGTGGAAATAGCGGGAGGTCCGAGCAGTACTTC. As protein: CASSGNSGRSEQYF.

This clone ranks as medium-sized (0.01 to 0.1%). The chain carries TRBV20-1 and TRBJ2-7; 10 bases line up with TRBD2. V lost 6 bases, J lost 0 bases, and 5 bases stayed unmatched. There are 14 residues in the CDR3. CDR1 is DFQATT, CDR2 SNEGSKA, per germline (reference sequence). The CDR3, as DNA: TGCAGTGCCTTTGGACTAGCGGCCTCCTACGAGCAGTACTTC. Amino acid sequence: CSAFGLAASYEQYF.

The chain links TRBV12-3 or TRBV12-4 to TRBJ2-1; TRBD1 matches 8 bases. The V segment lost 4 bases and the J segment 5 bases; nucleotides outside the gene matches: 4. CDR3 length equals 14 residues. The CDR3 DNA is TGTGCCAGCAGTTCGAAGACAGGGGACAATGAGCAGTTCTTC. Amino acids: CASSSKTGDNEQFF.

The chain is built from TRBV6-1 and TRBJ2-7, with D tentatively TRBD2 (5 bases). Looked up from germline, CDR1 is MNHNS and CDR2 is SASEGT. The V gene lost 3 bases and the J gene lost 7 bases, with 16 bases spanning the gap. The CDR3 covers 14 residues. The DNA of the CDR3 is TGTGCCAGCAGTGATCCAGTCCCCCCGGGGGAGCAGTACGTC. This sequence encodes CASSDPVPPGEQYV.

This clone qualifies as medium-sized. The chain employs TRBV19 and TRBJ2-7; 10 positions agree with TRBD1. The CDR3 loop spans 12 amino acids. The V and J ends lost 9 bases and 2 bases, in that order; junction bases with no gene match: 1. Germline lookup yields CDR1 LNHDA and CDR2 SQIVND (reference sequence). CDR3 DNA sequence: TGTGCCAGCGGGACAGGGGCCTACGAGCAGTACTTC. Translating it yields CASGTGAYEQYF.

The V gene is TRBV11-2, the J gene TRBJ2-7; maybe TRBD1 (7 bases). Germline loops: CDR1 SGHAT, CDR2 FQNNGV. Trimming removed 4 bases at V and 5 bases at J, with 27 bases between. This CDR3 region has 18 residues. Here the CDR3 reads CASSSGGRNSQGRNEQYF. In DNA form, the CDR3 reads TGTGCCAGCAGCTCAGGGGGGCGTAACTCGCAGGGGAGGAACGAGCAGTACTTC.

This clone turned up a few times. Relative to the germline gene, one junction end is altered; a read error may explain this. The chain joins TRBV27 to TRBJ2-1; TRBD2 matches at 10 bases. In germline, CDR1 is MNHEY, CDR2 SMNVEV (reference sequence). The CDR3 contains 16 residues. The CDR3 DNA follows: TGTGCCAGCAAGACCTCCGCGACTAGCGGGTACAATGAGCATTTCTTC. It translates to CASKTSATSGYNEHFF.

This clone is judged medium-sized. V usage is TRBV5-1 and J usage is TRBJ2-7; perhaps TRBD2 as D (6 bases). The germline V gene encodes CDR1 SGHRS and CDR2 YFSETQ. CDR3 size: 14 residues. V dropped 3 bases and J dropped 1 base, with 11 bases sitting between them. The CDR3 is CASSSGGGSYEQYF. In DNA, the CDR3 is TGCGCCAGCAGCTCGGGTGGGGGGTCCTACGAGCAGTACTTC.

This clone occurred many times. The chain has TRBV29-1 and TRBJ2-5; the match to TRBD2 covers 13 bases. The CDR3 has 13 residues. V gave up 7 bases and J gave up 5 bases; unmatched junction bases: 4. Germline V lookup: CDR1 SQVTM, CDR2 ANQGSEA. The CDR3 is CSATTSGGETQYF. CDR3 DNA: TGCAGCGCCACGACTAGCGGGGGGGAGACCCAGTACTTC.

The chain joins TRBV11-1 to TRBJ1-1, with D hard to call. There are 16 residues in the CDR3. In germline, CDR1 is SGHAT, CDR2 FQDESV (reference sequence). Trimming left V 4 bases short and J 6 bases short, with 21 bases between. Here the CDR3 reads CASSSEEAGSWAEAFF. For the CDR3, the DNA is TGTGCCAGCAGCTCGGAGGAGGCAGGTTCGTGGGCTGAAGCTTTCTTT.

The gene calls are TRBV11-2 and TRBJ2-6; D remains ambiguous. Trimming cost V 5 bases and J 0 bases, with 17 bases left between them. This CDR3 comprises 18 residues. Germline V lookup: CDR1 SGHAT, CDR2 FQNNGV. DNA of the CDR3: TGTGCCAGCAGCACGAGCGCGTATTTCCTCTCTGGGGCCAACGTCCTGACTTTC. Its translation is CASSTSAYFLSGANVLTF.

The V gene is TRBV7-3, the J gene TRBJ1-6; no reliable D call. Germline V CDR1 and CDR2: SGHTA, FQGTGA. CDR3 length: 14 amino acids. The germline V and J ends were trimmed by 6 bases and 9 bases, with 15 bases remaining between them. The CDR3 reads CASSLLPVGSPLHF. CDR3 sequence (DNA): TGTGCCAGCAGTTTACTCCCGGTGGGTTCACCCCTCCACTTT.

This clone rates as medium-sized. The rearrangement links TRBV10-2 to TRBJ2-7, with 12 positions matching TRBD2. Germline CDR1 WSHSY, CDR2 SAAADI. CDR3 length: 16 residues. V was pared by 6 bases and J by 3 bases, with 9 bases of the junction left unmatched. The CDR3 DNA is TGCGCCAGCAGCGGCCTTCTGACTAGCGGGAGCTACGAGCAGTACTTC. It translates to CASSGLLTSGSYEQYF.

This clone was counted a few times. This chain joins TRBV6-5 and TRBJ2-5, with D tentatively TRBD2 (5 bases). The CDR3 is 14 amino acids. CDR1 and CDR2 (germline): MNHEY, SVGAGI. V was cut by 4 bases and J by 8 bases, with 17 bases left in between. CDR3 sequence (DNA): TGTGCCAGCAGTTTCGGGATGGACCCAGATACCCAGTACTTC. Translated: CASSFGMDPDTQYF.

This clone has at least ten counts. The genes are TRBV3-1 and TRBJ2-4; the match to TRBD1 covers 9 bases. V was clipped by 4 bases and J by 7 bases; unmatched bases: 5. Germline CDR1 is LGHDT and CDR2 is YNNKEL (reference sequence). The CDR3 is made up of 14 amino acids. The CDR3 protein is CASSPPGTGNIQYF. The CDR3 coding sequence is TGTGCCAGCAGCCCTCCCGGGACAGGGAACATTCAGTACTTC.

The CDR3 DNA reads TGTGCCAGTAGTACCGACAGGGTGAGCACCGTTGAGCTGTTTTTT. It translates to CASSTDRVSTVELFF. The chain links TRBV19 to TRBJ2-2; 7 positions agree with TRBD1. Looked up from germline, CDR1 is LNHDA and CDR2 is SQIVND (reference sequence). The CDR3 loop spans 15 amino acids. V shed 4 bases and J 11 bases; nucleotides not matched to a gene: 13.

In this sample, this clone is medium-sized. The chain has TRBV28 and TRBJ2-7, with 12 nucleotides matching TRBD1. The CDR3 covers 17 residues. The trim removed 3 bases at V and 5 bases at J, leaving 11 bases unmatched. Germline V gene data show CDR1 as MDHEN and CDR2 as SYDVKM. CDR3 sequence (DNA): TGTGCCAGCAGTTTTCACTCCGCCGGGACAGGGGGCGACGAGCAGTACTTC. It codes for CASSFHSAGTGGDEQYF.

The sample holds a few counts of this clone. The chain joins TRBV19 to TRBJ2-7; TRBD1 matches 8 bases. The germline CDR1 and CDR2 sequences are LNHDA and SQIVND (reference sequence). V gave up 8 bases and J gave up 3 bases; unmatched junction bases: 6. This CDR3 has 13 amino acids. CDR3 DNA sequence: TGTGCCAGTCAGGACAGGGTTGGCTACGAGCAGTACTTC. Translation: CASQDRVGYEQYF.

This clone occurred many times. An end of the junction does not agree with germline; a read error may underlie this. Different DNA sequences within this sample yield the same CDR3. The chain has TRBV2 and TRBJ2-3; 7 bases match TRBD2. Germline-derived CDR1 and CDR2 are SNHLY and FYNNEI. The CDR3 totals 15 residues. The CDR3, as DNA: TGTGCCACAACCCGGGGGGAGGGCGCGTTAGATACGCAGTATTTC. This gives the protein CATTRGEGALDTQYF. The full variable domain, completed using reference TRBV2 and TRBJ2-3, is EPEVTQTPSHQVTQMGQEVILRCVPISNHLYFYWYRQILGQKVEFLVSFYNNEISEKSEIFDDQFSVERPDGSNFTLKIRSTKLEDSAMYFCATTRGEGALDTQYFGPGTRLTVL.

This clone was picked up many times. The genes are TRBV5-1 and TRBJ2-5; unclear D gene. The CDR3 is 14 amino acids. Germline CDR1 and CDR2: SGHRS and YFSETQ. Trimming cost V 4 bases and J 5 bases, with 15 bases left between them. For the CDR3, the DNA is TGCGCCAGCAGCCCCCACTCAGGTGGGGAGACCCAGTACTTC. It is translated as CASSPHSGGETQYF.

This clone was observed many times. The chain carries TRBV5-4 and TRBJ2-3; weak D call: TRBD1 (6 bases). With 4 bases removed from V and 0 bases from J, the gap between germline ends came to 12 bases. CDR3 length: 15 residues. Germline V gene sequence: CDR1 SGHNT, CDR2 YYREEE (reference sequence). CDR3 sequence reads: CASSPGQSSTDTQYF. The CDR3 coding sequence is TGTGCCAGCAGCCCTGGACAGTCTAGCACAGATACGCAGTATTTT.

This clone was recorded a few times. The gene calls are TRBV6-1 and TRBJ1-2; tentatively, D is TRBD1 (5 bases). Germline V gives CDR1 MNHNS, CDR2 SASEGT. The CDR3 runs to 13 residues. Trimming shortened V by 8 bases and J by 7 bases, and 17 bases separated the two germline ends. The chain's CDR3 is CASFREGVGGYTF. The CDR3 region has the DNA TGTGCCAGCTTTAGGGAAGGGGTAGGTGGCTACACCTTC.

This clone was found many times. The chain carries TRBV5-1 and TRBJ2-3; D unresolved. Looked up from germline, CDR1 is SGHRS and CDR2 is YFSETQ. This CDR3 has 14 residues. V gave up 0 bases and J gave up 2 bases, with 7 bases separating them. CDR3 nucleotides: TGCGCCAGCAGCTTGGAGAGTCACACAGATACGCAGTATTTT. Its translation: CASSLESHTDTQYF.

This clone was counted at least ten times. This sequence joins TRBV5-1 and TRBJ1-1; maybe TRBD1 (5 bases). In germline, CDR1 is SGHRS, CDR2 YFSETQ. Trimming took off 8 bases at V and 1 base at J, with 15 bases between the two ends. The CDR3 covers 14 residues. CDR3 DNA: TGCGCCAGTACCAGGGATGTAGGGAACACTGAAGCTTTCTTT. Translated: CASTRDVGNTEAFF.